This T cell receptor beta chain stems from a study of T cell responses to AZD1222 COVID-19 vaccine. Libraries were prepared by immunoSEQ multiplex PCR; TCRdb keeps only in-frame clonotypes and omits some of them. The sample includes some 130,000 clones, 80% to 95% seen only once; the top ten take around 3.3%. The sequence was collected from an adult who received the AZD1222 COVID-19 vaccine. The material sequenced was peripheral blood, taken 28 days after the second AZD1222 dose.

The CDR3 nucleotides are TGTGCCAGCAGGGATATCCGGGAAGGCGGCTACGAGCAGTACTTC. It codes for CASRDIREGGYEQYF. The gene calls are TRBV27 and TRBJ2-7; possibly TRBD2 for D (5 bases). CDR1 MNHEY and CDR2 SMNVEV come from the germline V gene (reference sequence). CDR3 length: 15 residues. Trimming shortened V by 6 bases and J by 3 bases, and 18 bases separated the two germline ends.